This TCR beta chain was retrieved from a study of human T cells and chemical hapten exposure. It was unfractionated whole blood from which total RNA was extracted. Looked up from germline, CDR1 is SGDLS and CDR2 is YYNGEE. V was trimmed by 2 bases and J by 5 bases, leaving 4 bases between them. This CDR3 spans 12 amino acids. TCRdb reanalysed the 5' RACE reads using MiXCR and keeps one entry per CDR3 protein. Here the sample spans 130,000 or so distinct CDR3 sequences, 3.5% to 5% being singletons. This clonotype was counted a few times. V usage is TRBV9 and J usage is TRBJ2-2; the D is unclear. This TCR came from a female donor in good health. The CDR3 DNA is TGTGCCAGCAGCGTTTCTACCGGGGAGCTGTTTTTT. Its translation is CASSVSTGELFF.